The rows below give T cell receptor beta chains drawn from one sample of a study of shared clonotypes between healthy human individuals. Only in-frame clones appear in the TCRdb table, and some are missing; sequencing was by immunoSEQ multiplex PCR. Here the sample spans some 2,000,000 clones, approximately 96% being singletons. Source material: naive CD4+ T cells sorted from blood. These receptors all stem from a man between 18 and 29 years old in good health. Both conserved end residues are part of each CDR3. The order of the fields is CDR3 length, V gene, J gene, CDR3 protein.

>15|TRBV9|TRBJ1-1
CASSVVQIRNTEAFF
>17|TRBV5-8|TRBJ2-7
CASTRGNRASPSYEQYF
>15|TRBV11-2|TRBJ2-4
CASSLDPDTKNIQYF
>15|TRBV7-9|TRBJ1-2
CASSLAGTAPYGYTF
>13|TRBV5-4|TRBJ2-7
CASSDDRQGRKYF
>14|TRBV6-5|TRBJ1-2
CASSYRAGGNGYTF
>15|TRBV6-5|TRBJ2-7
CASNRLGGALFEQYF
>16|TRBV5-1|TRBJ2-7
CASSLVPGQANYEQYF
>13|TRBV30|TRBJ1-1
CAAEPGGLVEAFF
>16|TRBV19|TRBJ1-5
CASSIKGSNSNQPQHF
>15|TRBV4-1|TRBJ2-7
CASSQEGGSPYEQYF
>15|TRBV6-1|TRBJ1-5
CASSDWQVSNQPQHF
>14|TRBV5-6|TRBJ2-7
CASSANQGANEQYF
>14|TRBV5-1|TRBJ1-3
CASSLLPGGNTIYF
>15|TRBV30|TRBJ2-7
CAWSVGGRVSGEQYF
>15|TRBV9|TRBJ1-2
CASSPGKVTSYGYTF
>15|TRBV7-3|TRBJ2-7
CASSLVPGSSYEQYF